This T cell receptor (beta chain) appears in the sequencing data of a study of early T cells in non-severe SARS-CoV-2 infection. Across the whole study: Sequenced material consisted of bulk RNA (from unsorted whole blood), and chains were unpaired. Study-level results: VDJdb matches were skewed toward anti-spike CD8 T cell responses.

Unique molecular identifiers were affixed to single, distinct cDNA molecules. MiXCR was run by TCRdb on the 5' RACE reads, yielding one entry per CDR3 protein. The repertoire consists of about 48,000 distinct CDR3 sequences, with approximately 5.7% occurring once and the leading ten covering about 7%. Worth noting for this clonotype: Its cognate antigen is unknown.

The CDR3 sequence is 15 residues long. Germline loops: CDR1 SGHTA, CDR2 FQGNSA. With V trimmed by 5 bases and J by 2 bases, 5 bases remained unmatched. Sequenced here: whole blood, sampled at baseline. The genes are TRBV7-2 and TRBJ2-7; 11 bases are a match to TRBD2. The receptor's source is an adult who was a healthcare worker with PCR-confirmed SARS-CoV-2 infection or an uninfected control (not recorded which). The CDR3 DNA reads as TGTGCCAGCAGCCCCGATAGCGGGAGGGCCTACGAGCAGTACTTC. Residues: CASSPDSGRAYEQYF. The complete variable domain, with remaining parts taken from reference TRBV7-2 and TRBJ2-7, reads GAGVSQSPSNKVTEKGKDVELRCDPISGHTALYWYRQSLGQGLEFLIYFQGNSAPDKSGLPSDRFSAERTGGSVSTLTIQRTQQEDSAVYLCASSPDSGRAYEQYFGPGTRLTVT.